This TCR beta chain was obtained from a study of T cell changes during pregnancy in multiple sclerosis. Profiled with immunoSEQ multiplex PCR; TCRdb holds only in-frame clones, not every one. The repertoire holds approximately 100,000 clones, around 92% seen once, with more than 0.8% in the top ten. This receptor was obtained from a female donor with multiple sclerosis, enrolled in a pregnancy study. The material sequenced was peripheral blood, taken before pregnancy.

The CDR3 DNA reads TGTGCCAGCTATGGGGCGGCGGGGGCCAACGTCCTGACTTTC. Translation: CASYGAAGANVLTF. J is TRBJ2-6 and V is TRBV6-5; weak D call: TRBD1 (5 bases). Germline values: CDR1 MNHEY, CDR2 SVGAGI. The length of the CDR3 is 14 residues. V shed 8 bases and J shed 4 bases, with 12 bases lying between them.